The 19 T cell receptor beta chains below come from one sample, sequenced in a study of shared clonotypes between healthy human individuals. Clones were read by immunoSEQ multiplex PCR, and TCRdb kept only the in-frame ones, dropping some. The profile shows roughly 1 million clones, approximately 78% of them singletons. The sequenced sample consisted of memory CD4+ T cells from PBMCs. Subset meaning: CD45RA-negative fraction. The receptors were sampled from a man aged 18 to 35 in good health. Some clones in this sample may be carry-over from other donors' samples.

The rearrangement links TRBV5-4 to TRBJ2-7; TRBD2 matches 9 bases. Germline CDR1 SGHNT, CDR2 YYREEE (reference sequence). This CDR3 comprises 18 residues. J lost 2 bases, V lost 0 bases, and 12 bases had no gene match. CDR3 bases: TGTGCCAGCAGCTTGGGGTCAGGGGGGGGACTAGCCGCCTACGAGCAGTACTTC. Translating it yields CASSLGSGGGLAAYEQYF.

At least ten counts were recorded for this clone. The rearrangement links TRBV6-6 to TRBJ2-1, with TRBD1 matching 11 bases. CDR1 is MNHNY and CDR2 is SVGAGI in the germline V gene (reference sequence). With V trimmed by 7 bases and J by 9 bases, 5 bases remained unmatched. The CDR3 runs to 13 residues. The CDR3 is CASMGQGGGEQFF. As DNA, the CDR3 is TGTGCCAGCATGGGACAGGGGGGTGGTGAGCAGTTCTTC.

In DNA form, the CDR3 reads TGCGCCAGCAGCTTGGTATTCTGGGGGACGAACAATGAAAAACTGTTTTTT. It yields the protein CASSLVFWGTNNEKLFF. This sequence joins TRBV5-1 and TRBJ1-4; TRBD1 might be the D (5 bases). The CDR3 length is 17 residues. V lost 0 bases to trimming and J lost 5 bases, with 17 bases between them. Germline CDR1 reads SGHRS; CDR2 reads YFSETQ.

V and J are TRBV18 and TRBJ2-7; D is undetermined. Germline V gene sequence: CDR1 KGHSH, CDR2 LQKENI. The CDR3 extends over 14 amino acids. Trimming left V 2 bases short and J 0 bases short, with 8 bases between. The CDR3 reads CASSPNTASYEQYF. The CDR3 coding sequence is TGTGCCAGCTCACCAAACACTGCCTCCTACGAGCAGTACTTC.

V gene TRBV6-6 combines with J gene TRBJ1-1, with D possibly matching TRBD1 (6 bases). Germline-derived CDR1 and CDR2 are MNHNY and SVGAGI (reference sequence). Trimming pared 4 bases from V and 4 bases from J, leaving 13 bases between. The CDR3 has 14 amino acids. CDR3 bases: TGTGCCAGCAGTTTGGCTAGGGGGGTCACTGAAGCTTTCTTT. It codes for CASSLARGVTEAFF.

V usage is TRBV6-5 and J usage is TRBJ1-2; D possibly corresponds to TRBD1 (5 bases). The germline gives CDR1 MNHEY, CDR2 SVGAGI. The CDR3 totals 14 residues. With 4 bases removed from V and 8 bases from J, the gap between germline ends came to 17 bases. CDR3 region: CASSSGDHPGGYTF. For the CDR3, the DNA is TGTGCCAGCAGTTCCGGGGACCATCCGGGGGGCTACACCTTC.

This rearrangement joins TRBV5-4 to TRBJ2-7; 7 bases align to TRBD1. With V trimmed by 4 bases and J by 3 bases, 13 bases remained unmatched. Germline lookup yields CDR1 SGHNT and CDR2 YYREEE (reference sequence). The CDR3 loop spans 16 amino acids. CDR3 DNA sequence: TGTGCCAGCAGCCTATATGGACAGGCAATAATCTACGAGCAGTACTTC. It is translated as CASSLYGQAIIYEQYF.

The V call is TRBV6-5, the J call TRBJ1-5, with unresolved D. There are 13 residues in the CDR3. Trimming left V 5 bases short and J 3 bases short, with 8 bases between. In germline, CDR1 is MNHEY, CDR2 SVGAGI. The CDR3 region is CASSPRTNQPQHF. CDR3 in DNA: TGTGCCAGCAGTCCGAGAACCAATCAGCCCCAGCATTTT.

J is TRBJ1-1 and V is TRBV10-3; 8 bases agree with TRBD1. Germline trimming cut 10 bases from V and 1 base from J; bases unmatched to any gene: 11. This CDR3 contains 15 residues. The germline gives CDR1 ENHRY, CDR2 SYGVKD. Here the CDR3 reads CATAPGTGANTEAFF. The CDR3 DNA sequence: TGTGCCACCGCACCCGGGACAGGCGCGAACACTGAAGCTTTCTTT.

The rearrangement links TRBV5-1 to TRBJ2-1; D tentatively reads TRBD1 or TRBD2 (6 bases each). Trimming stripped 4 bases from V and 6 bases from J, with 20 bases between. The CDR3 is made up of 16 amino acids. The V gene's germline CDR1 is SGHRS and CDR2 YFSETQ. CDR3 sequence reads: CASSPGQGTGGNEQFF. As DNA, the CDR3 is TGCGCCAGCAGCCCAGGCCAGGGGACCGGGGGCAATGAGCAGTTCTTC.

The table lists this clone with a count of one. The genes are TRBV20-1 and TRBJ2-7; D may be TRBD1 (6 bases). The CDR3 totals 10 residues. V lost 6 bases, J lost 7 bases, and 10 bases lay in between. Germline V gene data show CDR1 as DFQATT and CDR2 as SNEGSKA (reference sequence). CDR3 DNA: TGCAGTGCCCTCAGGGGAGAGCAGTACTTC. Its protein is CSALRGEQYF.

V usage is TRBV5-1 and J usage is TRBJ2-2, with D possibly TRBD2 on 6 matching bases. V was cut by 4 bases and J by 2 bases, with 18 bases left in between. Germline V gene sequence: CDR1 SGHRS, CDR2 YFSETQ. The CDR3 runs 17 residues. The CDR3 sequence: CASSLKISGVNTGELFF. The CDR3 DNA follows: TGCGCCAGCAGCCTTAAAATTTCGGGGGTTAACACCGGGGAGCTGTTTTTT. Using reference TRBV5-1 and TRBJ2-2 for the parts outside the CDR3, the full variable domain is KAGVTQTPRYLIKTRGQQVTLSCSPISGHRSVSWYQQTPGQGLQFLFEYFSETQRNKGNFPGRFSGRQFSNSRSEMNVSTLELGDSALYLCASSLKISGVNTGELFFGEGSRLTVL.

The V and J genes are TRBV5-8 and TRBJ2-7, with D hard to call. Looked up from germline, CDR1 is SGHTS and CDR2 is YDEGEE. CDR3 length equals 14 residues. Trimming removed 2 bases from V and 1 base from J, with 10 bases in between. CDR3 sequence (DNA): TGTGCCAGCAGCTTTTACATACGGTCCTACGAGCAGTACTTC. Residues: CASSFYIRSYEQYF.

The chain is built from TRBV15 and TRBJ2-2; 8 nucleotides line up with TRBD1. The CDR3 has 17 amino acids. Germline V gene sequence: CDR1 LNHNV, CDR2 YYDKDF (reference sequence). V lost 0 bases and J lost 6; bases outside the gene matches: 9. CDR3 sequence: CATSRDRGPQDPGELFF. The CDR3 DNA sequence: TGTGCCACCAGCAGAGACAGGGGGCCCCAAGACCCCGGGGAGCTGTTTTTT.

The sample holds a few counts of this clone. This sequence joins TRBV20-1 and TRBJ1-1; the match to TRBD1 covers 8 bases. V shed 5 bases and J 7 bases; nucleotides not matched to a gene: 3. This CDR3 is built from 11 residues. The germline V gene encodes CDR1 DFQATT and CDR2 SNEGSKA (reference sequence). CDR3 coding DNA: TGCAGTGCTGGGGGACAGGTTGAAGCTTTCTTT. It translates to CSAGGQVEAFF.

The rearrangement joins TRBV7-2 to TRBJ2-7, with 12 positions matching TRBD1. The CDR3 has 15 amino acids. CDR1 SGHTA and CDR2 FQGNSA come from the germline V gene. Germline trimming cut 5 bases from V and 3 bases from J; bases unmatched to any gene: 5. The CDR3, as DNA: TGTGCCAGCAGCGAGGGACAGGGGGCTTTCTACGAGCAGTACTTC. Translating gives CASSEGQGAFYEQYF.

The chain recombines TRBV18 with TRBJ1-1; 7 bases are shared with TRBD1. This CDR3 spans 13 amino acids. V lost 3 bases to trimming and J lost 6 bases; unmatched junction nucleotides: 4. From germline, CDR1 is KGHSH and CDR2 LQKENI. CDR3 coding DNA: TGTGCCAGCTCACCCTCGACAGGGTCTGAAGCTTTCTTT. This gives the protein CASSPSTGSEAFF.

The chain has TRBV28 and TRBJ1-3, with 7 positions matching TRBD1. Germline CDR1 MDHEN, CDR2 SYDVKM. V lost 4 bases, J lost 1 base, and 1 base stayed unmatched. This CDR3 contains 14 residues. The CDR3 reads CASSSTGSGNTIYF. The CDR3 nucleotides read TGTGCCAGCAGTTCGACAGGGTCTGGAAACACCATATATTTT.

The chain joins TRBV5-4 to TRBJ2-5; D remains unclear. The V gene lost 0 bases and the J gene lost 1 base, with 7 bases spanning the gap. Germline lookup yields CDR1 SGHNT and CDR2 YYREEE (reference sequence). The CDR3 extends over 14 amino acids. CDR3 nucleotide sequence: TGTGCCAGCAGCTTGGGGGCCAGCCAAGAGACCCAGTACTTC. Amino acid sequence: CASSLGASQETQYF.